The 19 T cell receptor beta chains presented below share a single source sample, sequenced in a study of low-dose radiotherapy and immunotherapy resistance in tumors. As to time point: before trial treatment. First-strand cDNA relied on TRAV- and TRBV-specific primers spanning alpha and beta chains. For amplifying TCRs, the PCR ran for about 20 cycles with Phusion, which was used together with a constant-region primer and the adapter on the V primers. One entry per CDR3 protein, called by TCRdb with MiXCR from the reads. The sample gives 60,000 to 75,000 distinct CDR3 sequences, around a quarter of which show up once; 6% to 7% is in the top ten. The sequenced sample was PBMCs, obtained before treatment. These receptors originate from a male donor with rectosigmoid adenocarcinoma.

This clonotype was counted at least ten times. V is TRBV6-2 or TRBV6-3 and J is TRBJ1-5, with D perhaps matching TRBD1 (5 bases). The CDR3 has 17 residues. Trimming pared 2 bases from V and 2 bases from J, leaving 16 bases between. Germline assignment: CDR1 MNHEY and CDR2 SVGEGT. This CDR3 reads CASSYLPGRVGNQPQHF. The CDR3 nucleotides are TGTGCCAGCAGTTACCTACCCGGCAGGGTCGGCAATCAGCCCCAGCATTTT.

V is TRBV28 and J is TRBJ2-7; the match to TRBD1 covers 9 bases. Germline V gene lookup returns CDR1 MDHEN and CDR2 SYDVKM. The J segment lost 4 bases and the V segment lost 5 bases, leaving 9 bases of the junction unmatched. The CDR3 spans 15 residues. In DNA, the CDR3 is TGTGCCAGCAGTGAAACCGACAGGGGGAGGTACGAGCAGTACTTC. It yields the protein CASSETDRGRYEQYF.

This clonotype was counted a single time. The chain couples TRBV4-3 to TRBJ1-4; D is uncertain. V shed 4 bases and J shed 2 bases, with 11 bases lying between them. This CDR3 has 15 residues. CDR1 and CDR2 (germline): LGHNA, YSLEER. CDR3 DNA sequence: TGCGCCAGCAGCCCGGGAGCGGGGACTAATGAAAAACTGTTTTTT. This codes for CASSPGAGTNEKLFF.

This clonotype came up many times. The chain combines TRBV19 with TRBJ2-5; D gene ambiguous. This CDR3 has 18 amino acids. V gave up 3 bases and J gave up 5 bases, with 25 bases separating them. Germline V gives CDR1 LNHDA, CDR2 SQIVND (reference sequence). CDR3 sequence reads: CASSIGSAVRLGVETQYF. In DNA form, the CDR3 reads TGTGCCAGTAGTATCGGTTCAGCAGTAAGATTGGGTGTCGAGACCCAGTACTTC.

This clonotype was found many times. The gene calls are TRBV20-1 and TRBJ2-2; D is perhaps TRBD1 (5 bases). The length of the CDR3 is 17 residues. Per the germline V gene, CDR1 is DFQATT and CDR2 is SNEGSKA (reference sequence). Trimming removed 3 bases at V and 1 base at J, with 18 bases between. The CDR3: CSARGPAAALNTGELFF. CDR3 DNA: TGCAGTGCTAGGGGGCCGGCGGCGGCACTGAACACCGGGGAGCTGTTTTTT.

Details on this clonotype: A single base is all that separates this from a far larger clone, so a read error is likely. This rearrangement joins TRBV4-1 to TRBJ2-7, with TRBD1 matching over 10 bases. CDR1 is MGHRA and CDR2 is YSYEKL in the germline V gene. V was clipped by 3 bases and J by 6 bases; unmatched bases: 5. This CDR3 is built from 14 residues. This chain's CDR3 is CASSHGTGAGEQYF. CDR3 nucleotide sequence: TGCGCCAGCAGCCACGGGACAGGGGCAGGCGAGCAGTACTTC.

With respect to this clonotype: A far larger clone lies a single base away; this is likely a read error. The chain recombines TRBV6-5 with TRBJ2-6; D ambiguous. Per germline, CDR1 MNHEY and CDR2 SVGAGI. The V end lost 8 bases, the J end lost 0 bases, and 11 bases lay between the germline ends. CDR3 length: 15 amino acids. Here the CDR3 reads CASSPPVSGANVLTF. In DNA form, the CDR3 reads TGTGCCAGCTCCCCCCCCGTCTCTGGGGCCAACGTCCTGACTTTC.

CDR3 region: CASSRTGLLHF. The CDR3 DNA reads as TGTGCCAGCAGTCGGACAGGGCTCCTCCACTTT. The chain has TRBV12-3 or TRBV12-4 and TRBJ1-6; 8 bases line up with TRBD1. The CDR3 is 11 residues long. The junction had 3 bases not matched to a gene; V was cut back by 5 bases and J by 15 bases.

Many counts were recorded for this clonotype. V is TRBV20-1 and J is TRBJ2-2, with 9 bases fitting TRBD1. This CDR3 comprises 15 residues. Per the germline V gene, CDR1 is DFQATT and CDR2 is SNEGSKA (reference sequence). The junction had 11 bases not matched to a gene; V was cut back by 6 bases and J by 6 bases. CDR3 in amino acids: CSANTGGLNPGELFF. CDR3 coding DNA: TGCAGTGCAAACACAGGGGGCTTAAACCCCGGGGAGCTGTTTTTT.

In its sample, this clonotype was seen a few times. V gene TRBV18 combines with J gene TRBJ1-6; possible D gene TRBD1, 6 bases. This CDR3 region has 16 residues. Germline assignment: CDR1 KGHSH and CDR2 LQKENI. V shed 2 bases and J shed 7 bases, with 15 bases lying between them. The CDR3 nucleotides are TGTGCCAGCTCACCAGTTCCGGGGGCGTGGAATTCACCCCTCCACTTT. This sequence encodes CASSPVPGAWNSPLHF.

This clonotype was seen only a few times. V and J are TRBV6-5 and TRBJ2-4; the D gene is possibly TRBD1 (6 bases). The V end was cut by 0 bases, the J end by 1 base, with 7 bases between. CDR1 is MNHEY, CDR2 SVGAGI, per germline. The CDR3 covers 15 residues. The CDR3 DNA follows: TGTGCCAGCAGTTACTCGAGGGGGGCCAAAAACATTCAGTACTTC. Its translation is CASSYSRGAKNIQYF.

V is TRBV7-2 and J is TRBJ1-3; 7 nucleotides align to TRBD1. The CDR3 length is 15 residues. V lost 5 bases to trimming and J lost 4 bases; unmatched junction nucleotides: 8. In germline, CDR1 is SGHTA, CDR2 FQGNSA. The CDR3 nucleotides read TGTGCCAGCAGCCCAGGGGGGGCTTGGGGAAACACCATATATTTT. Translating it yields CASSPGGAWGNTIYF.

This clonotype was counted many times. The gene calls are TRBV24-1 and TRBJ2-6; a weak D match, TRBD1 (6 bases). The ends were cut back, 4 bases at V and 2 bases at J, with 8 bases in the middle. CDR3 length: 15 residues. The germline V gene has CDR1 KGHDR and CDR2 SFDVKD. CDR3 bases: TGTGCCACCAGTGAACACAGGGCTGGGGCCAACGTCCTGACTTTC. It is translated as CATSEHRAGANVLTF.

This clonotype was detected many times. This chain joins TRBV28 and TRBJ2-1, with D possibly being TRBD1 (6 bases). The germline V gene encodes CDR1 MDHEN and CDR2 SYDVKM. V was trimmed by 6 bases and J by 7 bases, leaving 19 bases between them. This CDR3 contains 15 residues. CDR3 DNA: TGTGCCAGCAGGCCCCCGGAACAGGGAACAAATGAGCAGTTCTTC. This translates into CASRPPEQGTNEQFF.

This clonotype is termed medium-sized. This chain joins TRBV28 and TRBJ1-1, with D possibly TRBD1 on 6 matching bases. The V end was cut by 7 bases, the J end by 4 bases, with 16 bases between. The germline V gene has CDR1 MDHEN and CDR2 SYDVKM. CDR3 length: 14 amino acids. CDR3 DNA sequence: TGTGCCAGCACCGGTCACAGGGTCGGCACTGAAGCTTTCTTT. Protein product: CASTGHRVGTEAFF.

About this clonotype: This sequence may be a read error, since a much larger clone differs from it by one base. The chain joins TRBV2 to TRBJ2-7; no definite D call. The CDR3 is 14 amino acids. Germline V gene sequence: CDR1 SNHLY, CDR2 FYNNEI. CDR3 nucleotides: TGTGCCAGCACCGTTGGTCGGGTCTCCTTCGAGCAGTACTTC. Translated: CASTVGRVSFEQYF.

The J gene is TRBJ2-1, the V gene TRBV12-3 or TRBV12-4; 10 nucleotides agree with TRBD2. The CDR3 has 15 amino acids. The ends lost 5 bases at V and 6 bases at J; junction bases unmatched: 7. CDR3 loop: CASSPIAGGSNEQFF. The CDR3 DNA follows: TGTGCCAGCAGTCCAATAGCGGGAGGTAGCAATGAGCAGTTCTTC.

The chain recombines TRBV9 with TRBJ1-2, with a weak D call TRBD1 (5 bases). Trimming shortened V by 2 bases and J by 5 bases, and 10 bases separated the two germline ends. The length of the CDR3 is 13 residues. Per the germline V gene, CDR1 is SGDLS and CDR2 is YYNGEE. CDR3 DNA: TGTGCCAGCAGCGTGGCTGAGGGGTATGGCTACACCTTC. This encodes CASSVAEGYGYTF.

V gene TRBV30 combines with J gene TRBJ2-6; D assignment may be TRBD1 or TRBD2 (5 bases each). Germline CDR1 and CDR2: GTSNPN and SVGIG (reference sequence). Trimming pared 3 bases from V and 2 bases from J, leaving 5 bases between. The CDR3 has 13 residues. The CDR3 protein is CAWRGAGANVLTF. In DNA form, the CDR3 reads TGTGCCTGGAGGGGGGCTGGGGCCAACGTCCTGACTTTC.